This T cell receptor (beta chain) was observed in a study of cytomegalovirus exposure and HLA in healthy donors. Points on this clone: Its antigen remains unknown.

PCR was performed using 60 Vbeta and 13 Jbeta primers. TCRdb keeps only in-frame clones here, not all; method: immunoSEQ multiplex PCR. Among 100,000 to 150,000 clones listed, 81% were seen once. CDR3 length equals 15 residues. Per germline, CDR1 SGHRS and CDR2 YFSETQ. The ends lost 2 bases at V and 0 bases at J; junction bases unmatched: 3. Overall study findings and caveats: Reports indicate that TCR beta sequences accurately predicted the HLA-A and HLA-B alleles of most subjects. The classifier reportedly diagnosed cytomegalovirus status with high sensitivity and specificity.

This receptor was taken from a woman aged 40 to 50 in good health and CMV-seropositive. The chain employs TRBV5-1 and TRBJ2-3, with 7 bases that match TRBD2. The sequencing input was PBMCs. Here the CDR3 reads CASSFPGGSTDTQYF. In DNA, the CDR3 is TGCGCCAGCAGCTTCCCGGGGGGAAGCACAGATACGCAGTATTTT.